The sequence of this T cell receptor beta chain was determined in a study of cytomegalovirus exposure and HLA in healthy donors. Amplification used 60 Vbeta primers and 13 Jbeta primers. Produced via immunoSEQ multiplex PCR; TCRdb's table is partial and in-frame only. The table for this sample gives 150,000 to 200,000 clones. Germline CDR1 is ENHRY and CDR2 is SYGVKD. J gave up 1 base and V 5 bases, and 3 bases lay outside the gene matches. The CDR3 extends over 15 amino acids. V and J are TRBV10-3 and TRBJ2-3; the match to TRBD1 covers 10 bases. Material for sequencing was PBMCs. The TCR comes from a woman between 18 and 29 years old in good health and CMV-seropositive. The chain's CDR3 is CAISKGTGGTDTQYF. The CDR3 nucleotides are TGTGCCATCAGTAAGGGGACAGGGGGCACAGATACGCAGTATTTT.